Listed below are T cell receptor beta chains from one sample, sequenced in a study of blood T cell repertoires in COVID-19. Sequencing was performed with immunoSEQ multiplex PCR; in TCRdb, only in-frame clones are kept and a portion is missing. The sample records some 30,000 clones, around nine tenths being singletons. Sequencing was performed on peripheral blood. These receptors came from a human donor with active COVID-19. The donor label of this sample is uncertain. Both conserved end residues are part of each CDR3. The D gene is left open where the match is weak. A row's size may be missing; if present it is once, few, many or a size class.

TRBV19,TRBD1,-,TRBJ1-5,CASRMGQAYQPQHF,TGTGCCAGTAGGATGGGACAGGCCTATCAGCCCCAGCATTTT
TRBV10-3,-,-,TRBJ2-3,CAISEILQVTDTQYF,TGTGCCATCAGTGAAATTCTACAGGTAACAGATACGCAGTATTTT
TRBV19,TRBD2,once,TRBJ2-3,CASSMWKAGTDTQYF,TGTGCCAGTAGTATGTGGAAAGCGGGGACGGATACGCAGTATTTT
TRBV9,TRBD2,-,TRBJ2-1,CASSVGVSGGASEQFF,TGTGCCAGCAGCGTAGGAGTCAGCGGGGGGGCTAGTGAGCAGTTCTTC
TRBV28,-,few,TRBJ1-2,CASSLWTDGYTF,TGTGCCAGCAGTTTATGGACAGATGGCTACACCTTC
TRBV5-1,-,-,TRBJ2-7,CASRTYEQYF,TGCGCCAGCCGTACCTACGAGCAGTACTTC
TRBV6-5,-,-,TRBJ1-6,CASDRTVGEGGPLHF,TGTGCCAGCGACCGGACAGTAGGGGAGGGAGGACCCCTCCACTTT
TRBV7-9,TRBD2,-,TRBJ2-1,CASSPSGTSLYNEQFF,TGTGCCAGCAGCCCTTCCGGGACTAGCCTATACAATGAGCAGTTCTTC
TRBV11-2,-,-,TRBJ2-7,CASSLQRSYEQYF,TGTGCCAGCAGCTTACAGCGTTCCTACGAGCAGTACTTC
TRBV3-1/TRBV3-2,TRBD1,-,TRBJ1-1,CASGSGGEAFF,TGTGCCAGCGGATCAGGGGGAGAGGCTTTCTTT
TRBV19,-,-,TRBJ1-5,CASAGGGNQPQHF,TGTGCCAGCGCAGGAGGGGGCAATCAGCCCCAGCATTTT
TRBV7-6,TRBD1,-,TRBJ2-1,CASSYNRGIYNEQFF,TGTGCCAGCAGCTATAACAGGGGAATTTACAATGAGCAGTTCTTC
TRBV4-3,TRBD2,-,TRBJ2-5,CASSASGGARTQYF,TGCGCCAGCAGCGCTAGCGGGGGGGCCAGGACCCAGTACTTC